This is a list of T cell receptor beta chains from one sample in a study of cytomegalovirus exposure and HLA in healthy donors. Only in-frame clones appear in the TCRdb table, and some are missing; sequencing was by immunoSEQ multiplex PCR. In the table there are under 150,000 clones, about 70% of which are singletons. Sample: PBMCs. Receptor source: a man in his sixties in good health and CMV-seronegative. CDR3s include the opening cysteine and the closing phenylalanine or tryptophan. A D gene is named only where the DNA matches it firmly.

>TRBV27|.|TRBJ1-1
CASSLTGHMNTEAFF
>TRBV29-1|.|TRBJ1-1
CSVEEQNTEAFF
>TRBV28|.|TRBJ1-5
CASSLEFNNQPQHF
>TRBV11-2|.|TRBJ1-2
CASSLGGQGGYTF
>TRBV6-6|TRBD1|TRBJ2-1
CASTPQGDRGEQFF
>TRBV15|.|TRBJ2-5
CATRETGGETQYF
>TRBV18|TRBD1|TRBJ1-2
CASSRDRGSGGYTF
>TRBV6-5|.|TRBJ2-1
CASSPDWFYNEQFF
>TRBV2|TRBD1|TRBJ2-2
CASRTGGVYTGELFF
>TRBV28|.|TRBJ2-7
CASSRTRHEQYF
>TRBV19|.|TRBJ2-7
CASKGTYEQYF
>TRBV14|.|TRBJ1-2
CASSQRNQGGDGYTF
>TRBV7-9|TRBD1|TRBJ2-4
CASSSDRDLKNIQYF
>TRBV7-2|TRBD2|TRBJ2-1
CASSERLAALYNEQFF
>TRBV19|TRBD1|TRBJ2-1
CASSIVGDRLANEQFF
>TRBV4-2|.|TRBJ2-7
CASSQGGPMHEQYF
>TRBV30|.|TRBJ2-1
CAWAISPEARGEQFF
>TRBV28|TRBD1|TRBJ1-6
CASRSDRGNSPLHF
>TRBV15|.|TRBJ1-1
CATSRDGGKSSTEAFF
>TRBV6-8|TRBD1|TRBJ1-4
CASSYAPGTGVAEVEKLFF
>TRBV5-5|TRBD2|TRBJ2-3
CASSLETSGMDTQYF
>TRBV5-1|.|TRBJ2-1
CASSSTRDQDEQFF
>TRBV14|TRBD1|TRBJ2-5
CASCPGTEETQYF
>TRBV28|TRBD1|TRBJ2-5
CASSLQYLRTGFQLQETQYF
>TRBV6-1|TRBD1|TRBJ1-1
CASRASTGGNTEAFF
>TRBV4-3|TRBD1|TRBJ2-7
CASSQGQGWDEQYF
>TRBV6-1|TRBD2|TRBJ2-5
CASSALASGREETQYF